The subject of this entry is one T cell receptor beta chain. CDR1 is LNHDA, CDR2 SQIVND, per germline (reference sequence). V lost 8 bases to trimming and J lost 6 bases; unmatched junction nucleotides: 9. CDR3 length equals 14 residues. TCRdb's copy holds only in-frame clones and misses some; the assay was immunoSEQ multiplex PCR. This sample carries 70,000 to 85,000 clones, roughly 84% of them seen once, and the ten largest clones take approximately 22%. The record originates from a study of blood T cell repertoires in COVID-19. Study-wide context: T cells, B-cell-depleted T cells, or PBMCs provided the cDNA or gDNA that served as material.

The TCR originated in a woman of 80 years or more in a cohort sampled during active or convalescent COVID-19. The sample was peripheral blood. This sequence joins TRBV19 and TRBJ2-2; 7 bases map to TRBD2. The chain's CDR3 is CASGALADAGELFF. Written as DNA, the CDR3 is TGTGCCAGTGGGGCCCTAGCGGACGCCGGGGAGCTGTTTTTT.